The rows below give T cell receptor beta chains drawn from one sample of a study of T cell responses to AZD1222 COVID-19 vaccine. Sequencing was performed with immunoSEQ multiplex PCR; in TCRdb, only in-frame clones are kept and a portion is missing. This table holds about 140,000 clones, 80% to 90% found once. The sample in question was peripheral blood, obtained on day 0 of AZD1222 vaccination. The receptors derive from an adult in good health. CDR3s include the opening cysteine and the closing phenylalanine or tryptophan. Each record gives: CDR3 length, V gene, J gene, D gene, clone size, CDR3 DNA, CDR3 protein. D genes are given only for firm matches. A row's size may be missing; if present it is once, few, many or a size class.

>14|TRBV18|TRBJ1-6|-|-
TGTGCCAGCTCACCTGTTGGACAGAATTCACCCCTCCACTTT
CASSPVGQNSPLHF
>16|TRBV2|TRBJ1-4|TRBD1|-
TGTGCCAGCAGCCCGGGCGGGACAGGGGCATCCGAAAAACTGTTTTTT
CASSPGGTGASEKLFF
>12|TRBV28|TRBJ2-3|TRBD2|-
TGTGCCAGCAGGGGGACTAGTGATACGCAGTATTTT
CASRGTSDTQYF
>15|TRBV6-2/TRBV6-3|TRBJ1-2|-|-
TGTGCCAGCAGTTACTCGACGGCCACAATCTATGGCTACACCTTC
CASSYSTATIYGYTF
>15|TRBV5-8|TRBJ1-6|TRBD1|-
TGTGCCAGCAGCGTTGGACAGGGTTGGGATTCACCCCTCCACTTT
CASSVGQGWDSPLHF
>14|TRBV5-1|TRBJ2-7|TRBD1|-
TGCGCCAGCAGCGAGACAGGGCAGGCCTACGAGCAGTACTTC
CASSETGQAYEQYF
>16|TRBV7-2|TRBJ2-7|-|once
TGTGCCAGCAGCTTTTGGGGAGGAGCGGAACCGGGTGAGCAGTACTTC
CASSFWGGAEPGEQYF
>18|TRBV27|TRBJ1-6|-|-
TGTGCCAGCAGTTCCCGAATTACAAACAGGGTAAAAGAGTCACCCCTCCACTTT
CASSSRITNRVKESPLHF
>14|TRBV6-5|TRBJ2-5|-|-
TGTGCCAGCAGTTATGGGACCCACCAAGAGACCCAGTACTTC
CASSYGTHQETQYF
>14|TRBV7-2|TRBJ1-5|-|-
TGTGCCAGCAGCTCAAACAGGGGCAATCAGCCCCAGCATTTT
CASSSNRGNQPQHF
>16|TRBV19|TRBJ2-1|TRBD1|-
TGTGCCAGTAGTATCGCCGGGACAGTCCCCCGTTTTGAGCAGTTCTTC
CASSIAGTVPRFEQFF
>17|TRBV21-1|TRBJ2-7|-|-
TGTGCCAGCAGCAAAGATAGCGGACTGAGTGCAACCTACGAGCAGTACTTC
CASSKDSGLSATYEQYF
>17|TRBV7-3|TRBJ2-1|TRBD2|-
TGTGCCAGCAGCCGATGGGCTAGCGGGAGGGCCTACAATGAGCAGTTCTTC
CASSRWASGRAYNEQFF
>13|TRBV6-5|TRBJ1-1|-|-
TGTGCCAGCAGTTATAAGGGGATCACTGAAGCTTTCTTT
CASSYKGITEAFF
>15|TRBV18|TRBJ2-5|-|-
TGTGCCAGCTCACCACCCCAGGGGCGCGGAGAGACCCAGTACTTC
CASSPPQGRGETQYF
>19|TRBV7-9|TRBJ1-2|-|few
TGTGCCAGCGTAACTCCCCCGGGGGGGGGCTTTGGAACTAACTATGGCTACACCTTC
CASVTPPGGGFGTNYGYTF
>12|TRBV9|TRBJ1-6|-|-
TGTGCCAGCAGCGGGAGTAATTCACCCCTCCACTTT
CASSGSNSPLHF
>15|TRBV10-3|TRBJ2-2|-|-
TGTGCCATCAGTGGAGGGACAAAGAACACCGGGGAGCTGTTTTTT
CAISGGTKNTGELFF
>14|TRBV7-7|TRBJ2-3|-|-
TGTGCCAGCAGCTTAAACCTCCGGGACTCCACGCAGTATTTT
CASSLNLRDSTQYF
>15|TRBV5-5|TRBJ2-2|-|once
TGTGCCAGCAGCTTGTGGCAGGTTAAGACCGGGGAGCTGTTTTTT
CASSLWQVKTGELFF
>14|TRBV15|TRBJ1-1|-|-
TGTGCCACCAGCGTAGATAGGGCGAGAACTGAAGCTTTCTTT
CATSVDRARTEAFF
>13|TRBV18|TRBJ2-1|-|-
TGTGCCAGCTCCCTTCAGGTCTCAAATGAGCAGTTCTTC
CASSLQVSNEQFF
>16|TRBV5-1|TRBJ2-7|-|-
TGCGCCAGCAACCGGGGAAGCGGATATAATACCTACGAGCAGTACTTC
CASNRGSGYNTYEQYF
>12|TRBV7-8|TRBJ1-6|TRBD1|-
TGTGCCAGCAGCCCCAGGGGGCTTTCCCTCCACTTT
CASSPRGLSLHF
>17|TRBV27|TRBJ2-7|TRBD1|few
TGTGCCAGCAGCGACCCGACCGGGGACAGGGGTCTAGATGAGCAGTACTTC
CASSDPTGDRGLDEQYF
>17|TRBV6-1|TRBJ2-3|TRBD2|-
TGTGCCAGCAGTGAAGCGCTCCTAGCGGGGAACACAGATACGCAGTATTTT
CASSEALLAGNTDTQYF
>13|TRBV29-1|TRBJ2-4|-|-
TGCAGCGTTGTTCGGAGCGACAAAAACATTCAGTACTTC
CSVVRSDKNIQYF
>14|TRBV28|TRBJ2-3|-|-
TGTGCCAGCAGTATTATATCTAGCACAGATACGCAGTATTTT
CASSIISSTDTQYF
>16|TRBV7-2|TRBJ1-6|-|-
TGTGCCAGCAGCCCGTTGGGGAGCTCCTATAATTCACCCCTCCACTTT
CASSPLGSSYNSPLHF
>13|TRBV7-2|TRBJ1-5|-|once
TGTGCCAGCAGCCGCCAGCCCTTTCAGCCCCAGCATTTT
CASSRQPFQPQHF
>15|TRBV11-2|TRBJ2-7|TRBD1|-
TGTGCCAGCAGCCCCACCGGGACAGGGACCTACGAGCAGTACTTC
CASSPTGTGTYEQYF
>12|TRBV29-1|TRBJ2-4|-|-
TGCAGCGTTCGACAGGAGGGGAACATTCAGTACTTC
CSVRQEGNIQYF
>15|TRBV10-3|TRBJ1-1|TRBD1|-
TGTGCCATCAGTGTGGGAGGGACAGTCAACACTGAAGCTTTCTTT
CAISVGGTVNTEAFF
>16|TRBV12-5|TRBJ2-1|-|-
TGTGCTAGTTCGGCAGGGCTGACCAGATACTACAATGAGCAGTTCTTC
CASSAGLTRYYNEQFF